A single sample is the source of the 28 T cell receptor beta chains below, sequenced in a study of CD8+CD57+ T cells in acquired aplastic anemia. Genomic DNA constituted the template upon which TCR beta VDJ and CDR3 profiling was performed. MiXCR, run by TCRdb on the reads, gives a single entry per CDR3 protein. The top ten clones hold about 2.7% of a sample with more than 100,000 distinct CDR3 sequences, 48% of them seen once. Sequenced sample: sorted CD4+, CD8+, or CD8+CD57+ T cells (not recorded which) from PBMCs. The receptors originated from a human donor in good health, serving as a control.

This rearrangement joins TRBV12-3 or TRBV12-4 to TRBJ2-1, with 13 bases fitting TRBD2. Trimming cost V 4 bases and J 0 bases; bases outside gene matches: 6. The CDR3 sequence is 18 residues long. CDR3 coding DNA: TGTGCCAGCAGTTCTGGGACTAGCGGGATTAGCTCCTACAATGAGCAGTTCTTC. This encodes CASSSGTSGISSYNEQFF.

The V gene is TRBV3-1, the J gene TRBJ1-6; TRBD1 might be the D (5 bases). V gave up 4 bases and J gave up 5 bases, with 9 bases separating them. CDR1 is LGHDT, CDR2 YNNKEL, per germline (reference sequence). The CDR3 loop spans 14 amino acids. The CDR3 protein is CASSPGRHNSPLHF. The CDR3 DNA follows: TGTGCCAGCAGCCCGGGACGGCATAATTCACCCCTCCACTTT.

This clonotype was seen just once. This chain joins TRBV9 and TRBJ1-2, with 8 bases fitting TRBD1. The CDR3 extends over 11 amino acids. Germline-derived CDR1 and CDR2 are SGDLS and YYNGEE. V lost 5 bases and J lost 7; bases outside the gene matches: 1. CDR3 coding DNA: TGTGCCAGCAGGGGACAGGCTGGCTACACCTTC. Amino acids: CASRGQAGYTF.

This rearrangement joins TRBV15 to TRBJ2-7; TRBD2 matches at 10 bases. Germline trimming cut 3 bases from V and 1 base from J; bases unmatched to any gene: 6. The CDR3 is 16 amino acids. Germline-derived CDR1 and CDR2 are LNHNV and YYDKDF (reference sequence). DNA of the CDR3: TGTGCCACCAGCAGTCCCCTAGCGGGGGCTTCCTACGAGCAGTACTTC. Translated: CATSSPLAGASYEQYF.

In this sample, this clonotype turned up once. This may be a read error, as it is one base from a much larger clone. The CDR3 spells CASSYTGTGVSGANVLAF. The CDR3 region has the DNA TGCGCCAGCAGTTATACCGGGACAGGGGTCTCTGGGGCCAACGTCCTGGCTTTC. The chain combines TRBV5-1 with TRBJ2-6, with 10 nucleotides matching TRBD1. This CDR3 region has 18 residues. Germline V gene data show CDR1 as SGHRS and CDR2 as YFSETQ.

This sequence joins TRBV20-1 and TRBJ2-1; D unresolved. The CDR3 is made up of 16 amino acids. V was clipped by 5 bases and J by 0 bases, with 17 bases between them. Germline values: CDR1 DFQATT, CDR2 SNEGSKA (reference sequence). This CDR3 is CSALNPGGSSYNEQFF. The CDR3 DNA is TGCAGTGCTCTGAACCCGGGCGGATCCTCCTACAATGAGCAGTTCTTC.

CDR3 bases: TGTGCCAGCAGTGAATTAAAGACGGGGGTCCACGCTGAAGCTTTCTTT. Translation gives CASSELKTGVHAEAFF. The V gene is TRBV25-1, the J gene TRBJ1-1; D is perhaps TRBD1 (5 bases). Trimming cost V 1 base and J 6 bases, with 18 bases left between them. Looked up from germline, CDR1 is MGHDK and CDR2 is SYGVNS. This CDR3 is built from 16 residues.

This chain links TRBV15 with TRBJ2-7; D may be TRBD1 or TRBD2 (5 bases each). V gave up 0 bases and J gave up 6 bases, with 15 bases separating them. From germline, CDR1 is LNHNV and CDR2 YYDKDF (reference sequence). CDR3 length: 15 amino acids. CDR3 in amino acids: CATSRDGRELREQYF. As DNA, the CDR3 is TGTGCCACCAGCAGAGATGGCAGGGAGCTGCGCGAGCAGTACTTC.

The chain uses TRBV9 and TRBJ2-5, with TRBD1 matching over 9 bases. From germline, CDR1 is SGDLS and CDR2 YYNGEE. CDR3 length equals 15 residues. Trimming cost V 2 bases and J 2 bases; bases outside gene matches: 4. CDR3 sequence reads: CASSVGQGEQETQYF. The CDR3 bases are TGTGCCAGCAGCGTGGGACAGGGCGAGCAAGAGACCCAGTACTTC.

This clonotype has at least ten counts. The CDR3: CATSDHPPQPLTPNYGYTF. In nucleotides, the CDR3 is TGTGCCACCAGTGATCACCCCCCCCAACCTCTCACCCCTAACTATGGCTACACCTTC. This chain uses TRBV24-1 with TRBJ1-2; D ambiguous. CDR3 length equals 19 residues. From germline, CDR1 is KGHDR and CDR2 SFDVKD. V shed 3 bases and J shed 0 bases, with 22 bases lying between them.

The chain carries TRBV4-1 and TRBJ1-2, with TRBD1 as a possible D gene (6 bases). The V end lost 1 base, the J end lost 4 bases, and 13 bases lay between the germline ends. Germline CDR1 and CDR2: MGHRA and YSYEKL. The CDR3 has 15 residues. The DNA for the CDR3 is TGCGCCAGCAGCCAAGGATTTGGAGGGGGCTATGGCTACACCTTC. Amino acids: CASSQGFGGGYGYTF.

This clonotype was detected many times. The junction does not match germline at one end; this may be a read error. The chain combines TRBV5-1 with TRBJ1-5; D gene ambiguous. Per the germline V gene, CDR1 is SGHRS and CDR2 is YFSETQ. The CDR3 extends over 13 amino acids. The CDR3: CASSPTGDQPQHF. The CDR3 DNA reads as TGTGCCAGCAGCCCGACCGGCGATCAGCCCCAGCATTTT.

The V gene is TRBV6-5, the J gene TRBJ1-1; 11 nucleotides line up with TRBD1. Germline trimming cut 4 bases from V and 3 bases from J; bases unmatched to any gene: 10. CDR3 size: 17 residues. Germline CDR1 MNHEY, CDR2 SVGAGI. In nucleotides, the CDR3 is TGTGCCAGCAGTTCGGGACAGGGGGAGACGGGGCACACTGAAGCTTTCTTT. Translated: CASSSGQGETGHTEAFF.

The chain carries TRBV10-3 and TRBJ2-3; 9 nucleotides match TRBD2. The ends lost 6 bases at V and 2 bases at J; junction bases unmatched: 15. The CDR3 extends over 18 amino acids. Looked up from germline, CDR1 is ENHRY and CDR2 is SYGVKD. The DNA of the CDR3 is TGTGCCATCAGCAAAAGCGGAGGGCTAGCGGGGTTCACAGATACGCAGTATTTT. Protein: CAISKSGGLAGFTDTQYF.

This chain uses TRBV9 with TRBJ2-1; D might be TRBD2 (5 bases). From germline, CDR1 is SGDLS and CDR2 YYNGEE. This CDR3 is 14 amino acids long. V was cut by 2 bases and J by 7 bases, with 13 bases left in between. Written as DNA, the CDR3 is TGTGCCAGCAGCGTGTTTCCTCGGGGTAATGAGCAGTTCTTC. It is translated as CASSVFPRGNEQFF.

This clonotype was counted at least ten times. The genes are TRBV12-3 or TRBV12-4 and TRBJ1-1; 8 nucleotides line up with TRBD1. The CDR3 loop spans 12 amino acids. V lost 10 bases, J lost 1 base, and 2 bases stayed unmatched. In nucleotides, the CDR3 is TGTGCCAACAGGGGGGAGAACACTGAAGCTTTCTTT. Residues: CANRGENTEAFF.

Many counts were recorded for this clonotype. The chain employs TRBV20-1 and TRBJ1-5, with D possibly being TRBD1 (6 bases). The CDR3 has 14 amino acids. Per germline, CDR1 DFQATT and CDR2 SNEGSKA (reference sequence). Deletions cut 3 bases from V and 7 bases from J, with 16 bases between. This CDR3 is CSASSGAGKQPQHF. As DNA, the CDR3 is TGCAGTGCTAGCTCGGGGGCGGGGAAGCAGCCCCAGCATTTT.

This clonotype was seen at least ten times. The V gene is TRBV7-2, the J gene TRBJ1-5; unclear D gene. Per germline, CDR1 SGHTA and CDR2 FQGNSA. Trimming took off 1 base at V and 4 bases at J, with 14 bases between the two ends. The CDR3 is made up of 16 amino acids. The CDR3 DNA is TGTGCCAGCAGCTTAGTCGCAGGACCGACGAATCAGCCCCAGCATTTT. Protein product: CASSLVAGPTNQPQHF.

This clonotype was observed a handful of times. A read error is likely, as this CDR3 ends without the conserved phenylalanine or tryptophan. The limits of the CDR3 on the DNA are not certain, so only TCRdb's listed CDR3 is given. CDR3 sequence: CAISGTRT. The chain uses TRBV10-3 and TRBJ2-5. CDR1 and CDR2 from the germline V gene are ENHRY and SYGVKD. The CDR3 adds up to 8 amino acids, both ends counted.

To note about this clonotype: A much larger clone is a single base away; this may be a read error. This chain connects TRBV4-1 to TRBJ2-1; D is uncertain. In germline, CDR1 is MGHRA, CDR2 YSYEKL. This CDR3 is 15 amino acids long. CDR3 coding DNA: TGCGCCAGCAGCCACTCGACTGAAAAGTACAATAAGCAGTTCTTC. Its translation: CASSHSTEKYNKQFF.

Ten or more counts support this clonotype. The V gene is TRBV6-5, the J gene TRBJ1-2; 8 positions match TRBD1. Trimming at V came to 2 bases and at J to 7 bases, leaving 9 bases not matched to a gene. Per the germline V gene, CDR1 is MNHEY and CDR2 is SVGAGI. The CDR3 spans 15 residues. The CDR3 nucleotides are TGTGCCAGCAGTTACCGATTCGGGGACAGGCCTGGCTACACCTTC. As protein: CASSYRFGDRPGYTF.

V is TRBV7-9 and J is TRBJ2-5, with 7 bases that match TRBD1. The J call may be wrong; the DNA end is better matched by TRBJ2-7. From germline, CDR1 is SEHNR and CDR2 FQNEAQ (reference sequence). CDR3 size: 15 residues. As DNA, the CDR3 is TGTGCCAGCAGAAACGGCAGGGGGAGCTCCTACGAGCAGTACTTC. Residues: CASRNGRGSSYEQYF.

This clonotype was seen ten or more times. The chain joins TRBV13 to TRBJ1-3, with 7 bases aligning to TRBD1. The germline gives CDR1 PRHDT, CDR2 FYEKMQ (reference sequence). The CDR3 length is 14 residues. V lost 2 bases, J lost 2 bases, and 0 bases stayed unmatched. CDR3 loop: CASSLQGAGNTIYF. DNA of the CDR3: TGTGCCAGCAGCTTACAGGGGGCTGGAAACACCATATATTTT. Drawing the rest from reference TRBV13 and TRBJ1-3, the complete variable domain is AAGVIQSPRHLIKEKRETATLKCYPIPRHDTVYWYQQGPGQDPQFLISFYEKMQSDKGSIPDRFSAQQFSDYHSELNMSSLELGDSALYFCASSLQGAGNTIYFGEGSWLTVV.

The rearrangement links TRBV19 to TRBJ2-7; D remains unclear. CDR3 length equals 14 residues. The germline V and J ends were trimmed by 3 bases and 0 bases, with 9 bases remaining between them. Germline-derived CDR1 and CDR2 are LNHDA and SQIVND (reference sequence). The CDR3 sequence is CASSIRSHSYEQYF. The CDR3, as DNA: TGTGCCAGTAGTATTCGCTCTCACTCCTACGAGCAGTACTTC.

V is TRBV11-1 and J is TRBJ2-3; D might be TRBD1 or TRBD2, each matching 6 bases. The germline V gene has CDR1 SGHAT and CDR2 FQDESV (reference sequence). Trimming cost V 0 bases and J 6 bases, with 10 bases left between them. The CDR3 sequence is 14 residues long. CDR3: CASSLAGGMDTQYF. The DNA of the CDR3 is TGTGCCAGCAGCTTAGCGGGGGGCATGGATACGCAGTATTTT.

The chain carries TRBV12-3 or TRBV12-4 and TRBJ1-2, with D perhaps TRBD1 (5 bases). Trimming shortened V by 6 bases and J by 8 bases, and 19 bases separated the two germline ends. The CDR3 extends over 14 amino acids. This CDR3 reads CASSFGRALGGYTF. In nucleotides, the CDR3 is TGTGCCAGCAGCTTCGGCAGGGCATTGGGCGGCTACACCTTC.

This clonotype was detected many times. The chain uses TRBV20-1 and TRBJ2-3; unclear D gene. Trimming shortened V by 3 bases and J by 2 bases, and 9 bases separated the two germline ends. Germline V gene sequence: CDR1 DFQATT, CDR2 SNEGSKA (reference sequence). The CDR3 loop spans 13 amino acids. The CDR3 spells CSASDTHTDTQYF. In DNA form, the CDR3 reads TGCAGTGCTAGTGACACCCACACAGATACGCAGTATTTT.

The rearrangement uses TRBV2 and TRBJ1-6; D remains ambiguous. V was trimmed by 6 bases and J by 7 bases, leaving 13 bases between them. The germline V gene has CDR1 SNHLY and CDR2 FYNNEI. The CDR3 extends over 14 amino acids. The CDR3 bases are TGTGCCAGCAGGAGACTCGAAGGCAATTCACCCCTCCACTTT. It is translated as CASRRLEGNSPLHF.